This TCR beta chain was documented in a study of blood T cell repertoires in COVID-19. Looking at the study overall: T cells, B-cell-depleted T cells, or PBMCs provided the cDNA or gDNA that served as material.

Germline V gives CDR1 MNHEY, CDR2 SVGAGI. This CDR3 is built from 14 residues. V lost 6 bases to trimming and J lost 2 bases; unmatched junction nucleotides: 6. Produced via immunoSEQ multiplex PCR; TCRdb's table is partial and in-frame only. The sample consists of more than 120,000 clones, about 85% of them appearing once. Sequences were obtained from peripheral blood. The V gene is TRBV6-5, the J gene TRBJ1-2; 7 positions match TRBD1. The clonotype was recovered from a human donor with acute or convalescent COVID-19. The donor label of this sample is uncertain. The CDR3 is CASRIGQDNYGYTF. CDR3 nucleotides: TGTGCCAGCAGGATTGGACAGGACAACTATGGCTACACCTTC.